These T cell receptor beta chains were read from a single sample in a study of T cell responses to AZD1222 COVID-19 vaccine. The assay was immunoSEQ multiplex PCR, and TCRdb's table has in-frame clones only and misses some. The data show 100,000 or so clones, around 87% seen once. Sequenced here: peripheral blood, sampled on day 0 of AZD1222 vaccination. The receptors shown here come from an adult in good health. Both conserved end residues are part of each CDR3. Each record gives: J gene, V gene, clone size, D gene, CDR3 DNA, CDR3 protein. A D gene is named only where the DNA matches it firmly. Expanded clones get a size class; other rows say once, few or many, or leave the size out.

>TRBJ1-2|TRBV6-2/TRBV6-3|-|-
TGTGCCAGCAGTTTTGGAGTCGGCTATGGCTACACCTTC
CASSFGVGYGYTF
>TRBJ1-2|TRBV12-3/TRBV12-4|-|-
TGTGCCAGCAGTTTATGGGGGGATGGCTACACCTTC
CASSLWGDGYTF
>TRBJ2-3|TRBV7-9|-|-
TGTGCCAGCAGCTTATTCAACACAGATACGCAGTATTTT
CASSLFNTDTQYF
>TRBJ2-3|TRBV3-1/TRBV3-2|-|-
TGTGCCAGCAGCCAATTTGTTTATACGCAGTATTTT
CASSQFVYTQYF
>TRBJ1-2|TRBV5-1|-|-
TGCGCCAGCAGCGGGGACTCTCTCCCCCATCGGGACTACACCTTC
CASSGDSLPHRDYTF
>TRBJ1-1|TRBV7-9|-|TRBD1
TGTGCCAGCAGCTTACTCGGGACAGGGGGAAGAACTGAAGCTTTCTTT
CASSLLGTGGRTEAFF
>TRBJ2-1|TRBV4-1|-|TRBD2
TGCGCCAGCAGCCAAGTCGGGGGACTAGCGGGGTCGAATGAGCAGTTCTTC
CASSQVGGLAGSNEQFF
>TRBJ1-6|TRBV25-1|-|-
TGTGCCAGCAGTGAATCACGAGACAGGTTCAATAATTCACCCCTCCACTTT
CASSESRDRFNNSPLHF
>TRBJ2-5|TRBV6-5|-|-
TGTGCCAGCAGTACCGGTATGGAGACCCAGTACTTC
CASSTGMETQYF
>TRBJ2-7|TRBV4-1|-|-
TGCGCCAGCAGCCGGTCCTACGAGCAGTACTTC
CASSRSYEQYF
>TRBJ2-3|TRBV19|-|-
TGTGCCAGTGCGGGACAAGCGAGCACAGATACGCAGTATTTT
CASAGQASTDTQYF
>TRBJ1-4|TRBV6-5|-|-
TGTGCCAGCAACCCCGCGTCGGCTAATGAAAAACTGTTTTTT
CASNPASANEKLFF
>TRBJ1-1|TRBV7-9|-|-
TGTGCCAGCAGCCCTGGGTTGGGCACTGAAGCTTTCTTT
CASSPGLGTEAFF
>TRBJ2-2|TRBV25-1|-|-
TGTGCCAGCAGATGGGGGACCGGGGAGCTGTTTTTT
CASRWGTGELFF
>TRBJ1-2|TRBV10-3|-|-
TGTGCCATCAGAGTCGGCCCGGGGGACTATGGCTACACCTTC
CAIRVGPGDYGYTF
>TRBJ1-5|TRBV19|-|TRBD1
TGTGCCAGTAGCGGGGGACAGGGTGAAAGGGGCAGCAATCAGCCCCAGCATTTT
CASSGGQGERGSNQPQHF
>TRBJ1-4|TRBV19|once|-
TGTGCCAGTAGGTTTGCCGGGACAAGTAATGAAAAACTGTTTTTT
CASRFAGTSNEKLFF
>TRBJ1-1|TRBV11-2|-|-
TGTGCCAGCAGCCCCCGTACAGGAACTGAAGCTTTCTTT
CASSPRTGTEAFF
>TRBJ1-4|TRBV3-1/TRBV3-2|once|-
TGTGCCAGCGCCTCGACTCCCCTGCGGGCTAATGAAAAACTGTTTTTT
CASASTPLRANEKLFF
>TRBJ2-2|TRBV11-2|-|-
TGTGCCAGCAGCTTGGCGTCGACCGGGGAGCTGTTTTTT
CASSLASTGELFF
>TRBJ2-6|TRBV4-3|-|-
TGCGCCAGCAGCCAGGCGACCTTTTTTGGGGCCAACGCCCTGACTTTC
CASSQATFFGANALTF
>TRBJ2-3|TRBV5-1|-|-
TGCGCCAGCAGCCCCTCCCCCGGGACTAGCACAGATACGCAGTATTTT
CASSPSPGTSTDTQYF
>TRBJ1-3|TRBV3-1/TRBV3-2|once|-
TGTGCCAGCAGCCAAGTTCTGGCGACGGATAAAACCATATATTTT
CASSQVLATDKTIYF
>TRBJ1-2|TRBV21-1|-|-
TGTGCCAGCAGCAAAGCTCGGCAGAGCATTCCTTATGGCTACACCTTC
CASSKARQSIPYGYTF
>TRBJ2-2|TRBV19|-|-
TGTGCCAGTAGCACCATTTTAAACACCGGGGAGCTGTTTTTT
CASSTILNTGELFF
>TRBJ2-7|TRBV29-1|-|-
TGCAGCGTGGGAGAGGGCCTACTCTCCTACGAGCAGTACTTC
CSVGEGLLSYEQYF
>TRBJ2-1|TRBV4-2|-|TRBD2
TGTGCCAGCAGCCAATCCCTGGGGACTAGCGGGGCTCTAAATGAGCAGTTCTTC
CASSQSLGTSGALNEQFF
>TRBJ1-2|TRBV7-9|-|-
TGTGCCAGCAGCAAGACAGTGAATGGCTACACCTTC
CASSKTVNGYTF
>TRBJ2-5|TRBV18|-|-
TGTGCCAGCTCTCCTACACTCCAAGAGACCCAGTACTTC
CASSPTLQETQYF
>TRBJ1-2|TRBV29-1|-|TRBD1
TGCAGCGACGCGACAGGGAGCGGCTACACCTTC
CSDATGSGYTF
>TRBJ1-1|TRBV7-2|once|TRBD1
TGTGCCAGCAGCTTTCGACAGGGGGCGGGTAATTCTGAAGCTTTCTTT
CASSFRQGAGNSEAFF
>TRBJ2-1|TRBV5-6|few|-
TGTGCCACCCAAATCCGCTATGGGGGAAGGGATGAGCAGTTCTTC
CATQIRYGGRDEQFF
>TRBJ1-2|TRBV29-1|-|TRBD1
TGCAGCGTCATAGGGACAGGGTCATATGGCTACACCTTC
CSVIGTGSYGYTF
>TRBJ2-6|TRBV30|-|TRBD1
TGTGCCTGGAAGGTCTTGACAGGGACTGGGGCCAACGTCCTGACTTTC
CAWKVLTGTGANVLTF
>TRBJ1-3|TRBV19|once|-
TGTGCCAGTAGCCCCGCCGCTCCAGCGTCTGGAAACACCATATATTTT
CASSPAAPASGNTIYF
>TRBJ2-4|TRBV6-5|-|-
TGTGCCAGCAGTCGACAGGCTGGTAAAAACATTCAGTACTTC
CASSRQAGKNIQYF
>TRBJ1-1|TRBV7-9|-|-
TGTGCCAGCAGCTTAGGGGACCCCGGCACTGAAGCTTTCTTT
CASSLGDPGTEAFF
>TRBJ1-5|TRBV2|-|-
TGTGCCAGCATGCTCGACGGCAATCAGCCCCAGCATTTT
CASMLDGNQPQHF
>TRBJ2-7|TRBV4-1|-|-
TGCGCCAGCAGCCACCGGGCAGGGCCAAGCTCCTACGAGCAGTACTTC
CASSHRAGPSSYEQYF
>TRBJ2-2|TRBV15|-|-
TGTGCCACCAGCAGAGTGGTTGGCGGGTTGAACACCGGGGAGCTGTTTTTT
CATSRVVGGLNTGELFF
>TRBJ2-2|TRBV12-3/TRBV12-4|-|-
TGTGCCAGCAGTTTCGTTATCGGGGAGCTGTTTTTT
CASSFVIGELFF
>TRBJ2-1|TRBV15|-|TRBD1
TGTGCCACCAGCAGAGACGGGACAGGATACAATGAGCAGTTCTTC
CATSRDGTGYNEQFF
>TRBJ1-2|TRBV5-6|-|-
TGTGCCAGCAGCTTGGAAGGTTTGAACTATGGCTACACCTTC
CASSLEGLNYGYTF
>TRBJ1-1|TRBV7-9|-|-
TGTGCCAGCAGCAGAAGTCGTTACACTCGTGCCACTGAAGCTTTCTTT
CASSRSRYTRATEAFF
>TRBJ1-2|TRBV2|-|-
TGTGCCAGCAGTGTCCTCCAGGGCCATGGCTACACCTTC
CASSVLQGHGYTF
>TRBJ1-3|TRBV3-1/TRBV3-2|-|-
TGTGCCAGCAGCCCCGGGAGGACCATATATTTT
CASSPGRTIYF
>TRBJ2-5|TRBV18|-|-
TGTGCCAGCTCACCACCAGCTCCTGAGGGGACCCAGTACTTC
CASSPPAPEGTQYF
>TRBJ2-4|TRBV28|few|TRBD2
TGTGCCAGCAGTTTAGTGGGGGGGACCCTAGCCAAAAACATTCAGTACTTC
CASSLVGGTLAKNIQYF
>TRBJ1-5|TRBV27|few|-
TGTGCCAGCAGTATGCGGGTAGGATATAGCAATCAGCCCCAGCATTTT
CASSMRVGYSNQPQHF
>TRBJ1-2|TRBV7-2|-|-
TGTGCCAGCAGCTTAGCGCGCATTGGTTTCTATGGCTACACCTTC
CASSLARIGFYGYTF
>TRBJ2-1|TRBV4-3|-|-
TGCGCCAGCAGCCTAGGTGCGGCTGAGCAGTTCTTC
CASSLGAAEQFF
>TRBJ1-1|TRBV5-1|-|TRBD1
TGCGCCAGCAGCTTGATGGGACAGGGGACATTGAACACTGAAGCTTTCTTT
CASSLMGQGTLNTEAFF
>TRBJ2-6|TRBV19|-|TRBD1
TGTGCCAGTAGTCAGGGGGCGGGCCTCTCTGGGGCCAACGTCCTGACTTTC
CASSQGAGLSGANVLTF
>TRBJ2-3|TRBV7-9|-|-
TGTGCCAGCAGCTTAGGGGGGGCCGGAGATACGCAGTATTTT
CASSLGGAGDTQYF